The clone carrying this T cell receptor (beta chain) was detected only a few times. What it binds is not known. Profiled with immunoSEQ multiplex PCR; TCRdb holds only in-frame clones, not every one. Found here are 29,000 or so clones, 55% to 75% of them singletons; the top ten hold around 15%. The patients all showed relapse after autologous stem cell transplantation, while their brentuximab vedotin exposure varied. V lost 7 bases and J lost 3, with 24 bases in between. The germline V gene encodes CDR1 SNHLY and CDR2 FYNNEI. The CDR3 runs to 17 residues. The data derive from a study of PD-1 blockade in classical Hodgkin lymphoma. For the study at large: A 3 mg/kg intravenous dose of nivolumab was received by patients every 2 weeks.

Broader study findings: Whoever responded completely had baseline diversity much like that seen in newly diagnosed patients.

The clonotype comes from a human donor with classical Hodgkin lymphoma. The chain links TRBV2 to TRBJ1-1; TRBD1 might be the D (5 bases). The starting material was peripheral blood mononuclear cells (PBMCs), obtained before the second cycle of nivolumab. The DNA of the CDR3 is TGTGCCAGCATTAACCCTGGGGGGTTTTTGGGTCACACTGAAGCTTTCTTT. Protein sequence: CASINPGGFLGHTEAFF.